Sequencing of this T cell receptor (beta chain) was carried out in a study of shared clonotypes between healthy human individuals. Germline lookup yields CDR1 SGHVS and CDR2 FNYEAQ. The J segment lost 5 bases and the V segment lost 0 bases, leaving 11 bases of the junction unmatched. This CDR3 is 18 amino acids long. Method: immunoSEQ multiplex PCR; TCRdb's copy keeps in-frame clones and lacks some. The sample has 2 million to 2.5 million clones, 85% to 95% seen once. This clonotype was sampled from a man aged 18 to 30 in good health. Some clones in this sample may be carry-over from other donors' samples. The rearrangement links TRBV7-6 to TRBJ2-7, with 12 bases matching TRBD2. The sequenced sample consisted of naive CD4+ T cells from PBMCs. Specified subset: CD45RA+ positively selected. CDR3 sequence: CASSLAPRAASGRDEQYF. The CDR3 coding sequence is TGTGCCAGCAGCTTAGCTCCCCGGGCCGCTAGCGGGAGGGACGAGCAGTACTTC.